The source of this T cell receptor beta chain is a study of cytomegalovirus exposure and HLA in healthy donors. At the level of the study: In an earlier analysis, approximately 120 million unique TCR beta sequences were found from about 180 million T cells.

This CDR3 region has 15 residues. The germline V gene has CDR1 SGHRS and CDR2 YFSETQ. A note on this clone: Its cognate antigen is unknown.

Both 60 Vbeta primers and 13 Jbeta primers went into the PCR. Clones were sequenced by immunoSEQ multiplex PCR, and TCRdb holds only the in-frame ones, with some missing. The data contain 150,000 to 200,000 clones, roughly 77% of them singletons. Notes on the study in general: Later, an analysis showed that TCR beta chains associated with HLA were more clonally expanded than others that were equally common.

The rearrangement joins TRBV5-1 to TRBJ2-5, with TRBD1 as a possible D gene (7 bases). The J call is in doubt because the DNA end fits TRBJ2-7 better. Sequences were obtained from PBMCs. This TCR derives from a woman aged 25 to 39 in good health and CMV-seropositive. CDR3 loop: CASGMSGGGAYEQYF. The CDR3 nucleotides read TGCGCCAGCGGGATGAGTGGAGGGGGCGCCTACGAGCAGTACTTC.